This is a list of T cell receptor beta chains from one sample in a study of vaccination and CD4 T cells after COVID-19. Their antigens are not known. TCRdb called the PCR reads again in MiXCR, with one record for every CDR3 protein. The sample has about 9,700 distinct CDR3 sequences; 45% to 55% are singletons. Sequenced sample: CD4+ T cells from blood, cultured in vitro. The origin of the receptors is a human donor in good health. Each CDR3 is given with its conserved first and last residue. D genes are given only for firm matches. Only part of the rows carry a size: once, few, many, or a class if the clone is expanded.

>TRBJ2-2|NA|NA|TRBV1
CTSSQDSLRGALGIAGVSGELFF
TGCACCAGCAGCCAAGATTCACTAAGGGGGGCCCTTGGTATAGCGGGGGTTAGCGGGGAGCTGTTTTTT
>TRBJ2-7|NA|TRBD2|TRBV3-1
CASSRGGYEQYF
TGTGCCAGCAGCCGCGGGGGCTACGAGCAGTACTTC
>TRBJ2-1|NA|TRBD2|TRBV2
CASSDWGGNSYNEQFF
TGTGCCAGCAGTGATTGGGGGGGAAACTCCTACAATGAGCAGTTCTTC
>TRBJ2-3|NA|NA|TRBV20-1
CSAPPSSTDTQYF
TGCAGTGCCCCTCCTTCTAGCACAGATACGCAGTATTTT
>TRBJ2-3|NA|NA|TRBV7-9
CASSPGGRESTDTQYF
TGTGCCAGCAGCCCGGGGGGCAGGGAAAGCACAGATACGCAGTATTTT
>TRBJ2-7|few|NA|TRBV28
CASSILGQSSYEQYF
TGTGCCAGCAGCATCCTCGGACAGAGCTCCTACGAGCAGTACTTC
>TRBJ1-5|few|NA|TRBV12-3/TRBV12-4
CASSLRIGNNQPQHF
TGTGCCAGCAGTTTAAGAATAGGGAATAATCAGCCCCAGCATTTT
>TRBJ1-1|few|NA|TRBV7-8
CASSLSPLTEAFF
TGTGCCAGCAGCTTATCACCCCTGACTGAAGCTTTCTTT
>TRBJ1-1|NA|TRBD1|TRBV6-1
CASKIQGMNTEAFF
TGTGCCAGCAAAATACAGGGGATGAACACTGAAGCTTTCTTT
>TRBJ1-2|NA|NA|TRBV19
CASSGVTYGYTF
TGTGCCAGTAGTGGAGTCACCTATGGCTACACCTTC
>TRBJ2-1|once|TRBD1|TRBV20-1
CSASRQGIVNEQFF
TGCAGTGCTAGTAGACAGGGAATCGTGAATGAGCAGTTCTTC
>TRBJ2-5|NA|NA|TRBV9
CASSVEAAGRTQYF
TGTGCCAGCAGCGTAGAAGCTGCGGGGAGGACCCAGTACTTC
>TRBJ1-1|few|TRBD1|TRBV7-8
CASRPGQGAWSTEAFF
TGTGCCAGCAGACCGGGACAGGGGGCTTGGAGCACTGAAGCTTTCTTT
>TRBJ2-7|NA|TRBD1|TRBV2
CASRKGQGSSSYEQYF
TGTGCCAGCAGGAAAGGACAGGGATCGAGCTCCTACGAGCAGTACTTC
>TRBJ2-7|few|TRBD1|TRBV7-6
CASSHGTGGRYEQYF
TGTGCCAGCAGCCACGGGACAGGGGGGAGGTACGAGCAGTACTTC
>TRBJ1-1|NA|NA|TRBV20-1
CSARPKQGLNTEAFF
TGCAGTGCTAGACCTAAACAGGGACTGAACACTGAAGCTTTCTTT
>TRBJ2-5|NA|NA|TRBV27
CASSSPGVGETQYF
TGTGCCAGCAGTTCCCCCGGGGTAGGAGAGACCCAGTACTTC
>TRBJ1-5|few|NA|TRBV6-5
CASSYSAEGQPQHF
TGTGCCAGCAGTTACTCCGCAGAGGGTCAGCCCCAGCATTTT
>TRBJ2-7|NA|NA|TRBV18
CASSPFHPITPGQTSSYEQYF
TGTGCCAGCTCACCTTTTCACCCAATTACGCCAGGGCAAACGAGCTCCTACGAGCAGTACTTC
>TRBJ1-1|NA|NA|TRBV29-1
CSAGQPGTEAFF
TGCAGCGCCGGACAGCCCGGGACTGAAGCTTTCTTT
>TRBJ2-5|few|TRBD2|TRBV7-9
CASSLDPRLAGVSETQYF
TGTGCCAGCAGCTTAGACCCTCGACTAGCGGGAGTCTCAGAGACCCAGTACTTC
>TRBJ2-7|NA|NA|TRBV20-1
CSAPSQGQRYEQYF
TGCAGTGCACCCTCTCAGGGTCAAAGGTACGAGCAGTACTTC
>TRBJ2-1|few|TRBD1|TRBV6-1
CASGSDRVQDNEQFF
TGTGCCAGCGGATCGGACAGGGTACAAGATAATGAGCAGTTCTTC
>TRBJ1-2|few|TRBD1|TRBV6-2/TRBV6-3
CASSSRDRGQSGYTF
TGTGCCAGCAGCTCCCGGGACAGGGGTCAGAGCGGCTACACCTTC
>TRBJ2-6|NA|NA|TRBV6-1
CASSRTSGPISGANVLTF
TGTGCCAGCAGTAGGACATCGGGACCGATCTCTGGGGCCAACGTCCTGACTTTC
>TRBJ2-7|NA|NA|TRBV5-1
CASSYSYEQYF
TGCGCCAGCAGCTACTCCTACGAGCAGTACTTC
>TRBJ1-1|NA|TRBD1|TRBV5-1
CASSLGWTGGTEAFF
TGCGCCAGCAGCTTGGGGTGGACAGGGGGGACTGAAGCTTTCTTT
>TRBJ2-7|NA|TRBD2|TRBV29-1
CSVKGLAGALEQYF
TGCAGCGTGAAGGGACTAGCGGGTGCCCTCGAGCAGTACTTC
>TRBJ1-1|NA|NA|TRBV29-1
CSVEPGRGEMNTEAFF
TGCAGCGTTGAACCTGGACGGGGGGAAATGAACACTGAAGCTTTCTTT
>TRBJ1-5|NA|NA|TRBV12-2
CASRLEVAGRSGTVRQPQHF
TGTGCAAGTCGCTTAGAGGTGGCTGGTCGGTCGGGGACAGTCCGCCAGCCCCAGCATTTT
>TRBJ2-7|few|NA|TRBV7-9
CASSLVPHPLQGYEQYF
TGTGCCAGCAGCTTAGTACCCCATCCCTTGCAGGGATACGAGCAGTACTTC
>TRBJ1-2|NA|NA|TRBV19
CASQNVRGNYDYTF
TGTGCCAGTCAAAACGTCAGGGGCAACTATGACTACACCTTC
>TRBJ1-5|NA|NA|TRBV7-2
CASSLASLTDAAQPQHF
TGTGCCAGCAGCTTAGCTTCCCTTACGGACGCAGCTCAGCCCCAGCATTTT
>TRBJ1-5|NA|NA|TRBV20-1
CSAILGTPSNQPQHF
TGCAGTGCAATACTTGGGACTCCTAGCAATCAGCCCCAGCATTTT
>TRBJ1-1|few|NA|TRBV19
CASRQTWSLWYTEAFF
TGTGCCAGTAGACAGACTTGGTCCTTATGGTACACTGAAGCTTTCTTT
>TRBJ2-1|few|NA|TRBV6-2/TRBV6-3
CASRYDGVYNEQFF
TGTGCCAGCCGGTACGACGGGGTCTACAATGAGCAGTTCTTC
>TRBJ1-1|NA|NA|TRBV7-2
CASSLWGAPEAFF
TGTGCCAGCAGCTTATGGGGGGCGCCTGAAGCTTTCTTT
>TRBJ1-1|NA|NA|TRBV6-1
CASSEQTGNTEAFF
TGTGCCAGCAGTGAACAAACGGGAAACACTGAAGCTTTCTTT
>TRBJ2-1|few|NA|TRBV4-3
CASSQGRRGLGVGSYNEQFF
TGCGCCAGCAGCCAAGGGAGGAGGGGGCTCGGGGTGGGCTCCTACAATGAGCAGTTCTTC
>TRBJ1-1|NA|NA|TRBV7-6
CASSSQGSEAFF
TGTGCCAGCAGCTCACAGGGATCTGAAGCTTTCTTT